The next 30 T cell receptor beta chains were all read from a single sample in a study of shared clonotypes between healthy human individuals. Sequenced by immunoSEQ multiplex PCR; TCRdb stores in-frame clones only, minus some. The sample shows around 1.9 million clones, around 95% of them seen only once. CD8 cells regarded as naive lacked CD45RO, were positively chosen for CCR7, and omitted terminally differentiated effector memory CD45RA+ cells. The specimen was naive CD8+ T cells from PBMCs. All receptors derive from a man aged 18 to 30 in good health. Some clones in this sample may be carry-over from other donors' samples.

The chain couples TRBV5-1 to TRBJ2-2; 13 positions match TRBD2. Germline V gene sequence: CDR1 SGHRS, CDR2 YFSETQ. The CDR3 runs to 20 residues. Losses at the gene ends were 4 bases for V and 4 bases for J; bases not matched to a gene: 16. CDR3 in DNA: TGCGCCAGCAGCCTTCCGCCGGGCACTAGCGGGAGGGCGGGCACCGGGGAGCTGTTTTTT. This encodes CASSLPPGTSGRAGTGELFF.

This chain connects TRBV2 to TRBJ1-2; 8 positions match TRBD1. CDR3 length equals 14 residues. V shed 3 bases, J shed 3 bases, and the junction held 3 bases outside the gene matches. The germline CDR1 and CDR2 sequences are SNHLY and FYNNEI. The DNA of the CDR3 is TGTGCCAGCAGTGATCAGGGGGCGTACTATGGCTACACCTTC. As protein: CASSDQGAYYGYTF.

This chain connects TRBV27 to TRBJ2-1; D might be TRBD1 (5 bases). The CDR3 covers 17 residues. Trimming removed 2 bases from V and 7 bases from J, with 21 bases in between. Germline assignment: CDR1 MNHEY and CDR2 SMNVEV (reference sequence). CDR3 residues: CASSLGLSQELGNEQFF. The DNA of the CDR3 is TGTGCCAGCAGTTTAGGGCTGTCACAGGAGCTGGGAAATGAGCAGTTCTTC.

This clone has just one count. This chain connects TRBV11-1 to TRBJ2-1; D is ambiguous. Trimming stripped 3 bases from V and 7 bases from J, with 7 bases between. CDR1 and CDR2 (germline): SGHAT, FQDESV (reference sequence). This CDR3 spans 12 amino acids. The CDR3 sequence is CASSLAGNEQFF. The CDR3 region has the DNA TGTGCCAGCAGCTTGGCAGGAAATGAGCAGTTCTTC.

The chain is built from TRBV9 and TRBJ1-2, with a possible D match to TRBD1 (5 bases). The CDR3 runs 17 residues. Trimming removed 5 bases from V and 2 bases from J, with 22 bases in between. Germline CDR1 SGDLS, CDR2 YYNGEE. DNA for the CDR3: TGTGCCAGCAGTGAAACAGGAACCCTCGCTCCCAACTATGGCTACACCTTC. Residues: CASSETGTLAPNYGYTF.

This clone was observed a handful of times. CDR3 in DNA: TGTGCCAGCAGCTTAGGACCCGGGGATGGAAACACCATATATTTT. Its translation is CASSLGPGDGNTIYF. The J gene is TRBJ1-3, the V gene TRBV7-9; no clear D. The CDR3 is made up of 15 amino acids. The germline V gene encodes CDR1 SEHNR and CDR2 FQNEAQ (reference sequence). V was shortened by 1 base and J by 3 bases, with 10 bases between the two germline ends.

CDR3 nucleotide sequence: TGTGCCAGCTTCTACGGGACAGATAAAGGTCAGCCCCAGCATTTT. Its translation: CASFYGTDKGQPQHF. The rearrangement joins TRBV19 to TRBJ1-5; the match to TRBD1 covers 7 bases. J lost 6 bases, V lost 9 bases, and 14 bases had no gene match. Germline V gives CDR1 LNHDA, CDR2 SQIVND (reference sequence). The CDR3 length is 15 residues. The variable domain in full, with the rest retrieved from reference TRBV19 and TRBJ1-5, is DGGITQSPKYLFRKEGQNVTLSCEQNLNHDAMYWYRQDPGQGLRLIYYSQIVNDFQKGDIAEGYSVSREKKESFPLTVTSAQKNPTAFYLCASFYGTDKGQPQHFGDGTRLSIL.

The V call is TRBV7-9, the J call TRBJ1-1; no definite D call. Trimming cost V 4 bases and J 1 base, with 13 bases left between them. Germline CDR1 and CDR2: SEHNR and FQNEAQ (reference sequence). The CDR3 has 15 residues. The CDR3 protein is CASSSLHTGNTEAFF. The CDR3 DNA is TGTGCCAGCAGCTCCCTGCACACGGGGAACACTGAAGCTTTCTTT.

This clone was found once. Other DNA sequences of this sample code for an identical CDR3. V and J are TRBV9 and TRBJ2-7; no clear D. The V gene lost 2 bases and the J gene lost 1 base, with 7 bases spanning the gap. This CDR3 is 13 amino acids long. Germline V gene data show CDR1 as SGDLS and CDR2 as YYNGEE. The chain's CDR3 is CASSVGGSYEQYF. As DNA, the CDR3 is TGTGCCAGCAGCGTGGGCGGATCCTACGAGCAGTACTTC.

The chain is built from TRBV7-9 and TRBJ2-5; TRBD2 matches at 13 bases. Germline V gene data show CDR1 as SEHNR and CDR2 as FQNEAQ (reference sequence). J was trimmed by 5 bases and V by 0 bases; bases with no gene match: 3. The CDR3 has 16 amino acids. CDR3 bases: TGTGCCAGCAGCTTAGCGCCACTAGCGGGAGGGGAGACCCAGTACTTC. The encoded protein is CASSLAPLAGGETQYF. Looking up the rest from reference TRBV7-9 and TRBJ2-5 gives the full variable domain: DTGVSQNPRHKITKRGQNVTFRCDPISEHNRLYWYRQTLGQGPEFLTYFQNEAQLEKSRLLSDRFSAERPKGSFSTLEIQRTEQGDSAMYLCASSLAPLAGGETQYFGPGTRLLVL.

The gene calls are TRBV11-2 and TRBJ2-1; 15 nucleotides line up with TRBD2. V shed 6 bases, J shed 9 bases, and the junction held 9 bases outside the gene matches. CDR3 size: 16 residues. Germline V lookup: CDR1 SGHAT, CDR2 FQNNGV. The CDR3 is CASRPGLAGGTSEQFF. CDR3 coding DNA: TGTGCCAGCAGACCCGGACTAGCGGGAGGGACTAGTGAGCAGTTCTTC.

The V gene is TRBV6-6, the J gene TRBJ2-5; possibly TRBD1 for D (5 bases). The CDR3 spans 15 residues. V lost 4 bases and J 5 bases, leaving 17 bases between the germline ends. Per germline, CDR1 MNHNY and CDR2 SVGAGI (reference sequence). CDR3 sequence: CASSSPRDGSETQYF. CDR3 in DNA: TGTGCCAGCAGTTCACCCAGGGATGGGTCGGAGACCCAGTACTTC.

The rearrangement links TRBV7-9 to TRBJ1-5; possible D gene TRBD1, 5 bases. This CDR3 is 13 amino acids long. With 5 bases removed from V and 4 bases from J, the gap between germline ends came to 9 bases. CDR1 and CDR2 from the germline V gene are SEHNR and FQNEAQ (reference sequence). The CDR3 DNA follows: TGTGCCAGCAGCGGGGCGATTAATCAGCCCCAGCATTTT. It is translated as CASSGAINQPQHF. Full variable domain (outside the CDR3, taken from reference TRBV7-9 and TRBJ1-5): DTGVSQNPRHKITKRGQNVTFRCDPISEHNRLYWYRQTLGQGPEFLTYFQNEAQLEKSRLLSDRFSAERPKGSFSTLEIQRTEQGDSAMYLCASSGAINQPQHFGDGTRLSIL.

This chain links TRBV28 with TRBJ2-1, with D uncertain. V shed 8 bases and J shed 4 bases, with 12 bases lying between them. Looked up from germline, CDR1 is MDHEN and CDR2 is SYDVKM. The CDR3 consists of 13 residues. The CDR3 coding sequence is TGTGCCAGCGCAGCTCTAGGGTACAATGAGCAGTTCTTC. Residues: CASAALGYNEQFF.

The chain is built from TRBV29-1 and TRBJ2-2, with unresolved D. CDR1 is SQVTM and CDR2 is ANQGSEA in the germline V gene. Trimming pared 5 bases from V and 0 bases from J, leaving 10 bases between. The CDR3 runs 14 residues. CDR3 loop: CSVCSDSNTGELFF. CDR3 sequence (DNA): TGCAGCGTTTGTTCAGACTCGAACACCGGGGAGCTGTTTTTT.

This chain links TRBV13 with TRBJ2-7, with D hard to call. Germline lookup yields CDR1 PRHDT and CDR2 FYEKMQ (reference sequence). The germline V and J ends were trimmed by 8 bases and 6 bases, with 8 bases remaining between them. This CDR3 region has 10 residues. This CDR3 reads CASHAGEQYF. The CDR3 DNA reads as TGTGCCAGCCACGCCGGCGAGCAGTACTTC.

The V gene is TRBV5-1, the J gene TRBJ2-1, with 10 bases fitting TRBD1. V lost 7 bases to trimming and J lost 6 bases; unmatched junction nucleotides: 1. Germline CDR1 SGHRS, CDR2 YFSETQ. This CDR3 comprises 12 residues. The DNA for the CDR3 is TGCGCCAGCGGGACAGGGGCCAATGAGCAGTTCTTC. This encodes CASGTGANEQFF.

The table lists this clone with a few counts. The junction differs from germline at one of its ends, possibly a read error. The rearrangement joins TRBV19 to TRBJ1-4, with D possibly TRBD1 on 5 matching bases. The germline CDR1 and CDR2 sequences are LNHDA and SQIVND (reference sequence). The CDR3 is made up of 10 amino acids. CDR3 bases: TGTGCCAGAGGACCGTACGGGGCTTATTTT. Its protein product is CARGPYGAYF.

The count of this clone is one. The chain combines TRBV28 with TRBJ2-7; no reliable D call. Trimming removed 8 bases from V and 0 bases from J, with 5 bases in between. Germline CDR1 is MDHEN and CDR2 is SYDVKM. CDR3 length equals 11 residues. The CDR3 DNA reads TGTGCCAGCGGCCGCTCCTACGAGCAGTACTTC. It yields the protein CASGRSYEQYF.

The rearrangement uses TRBV27 and TRBJ2-5, with 11 bases matching TRBD2. With 8 bases clipped from V and 2 bases from J, the junction kept 7 bases outside the gene matches. Germline V gene lookup returns CDR1 MNHEY and CDR2 SMNVEV (reference sequence). The CDR3 extends over 15 amino acids. The CDR3 coding sequence is TGTGCCAGCTGGTCCCGGACTAGCGGGCAAGAGACCCAGTACTTC. Translating it yields CASWSRTSGQETQYF.

The chain carries TRBV27 and TRBJ2-1; possibly TRBD2 for D (5 bases). V was pared by 5 bases and J by 5 bases, with 19 bases between. There are 16 residues in the CDR3. Germline V gene data show CDR1 as MNHEY and CDR2 as SMNVEV (reference sequence). The CDR3 region has the DNA TGTGCCAGCAGTCCCGGTGTCCGGGAAATGGACAATGAGCAGTTCTTC. This codes for CASSPGVREMDNEQFF.

The chain is built from TRBV5-1 and TRBJ2-7; D call uncertain. V was shortened by 0 bases and J by 7 bases, with 8 bases between the two germline ends. Germline lookup yields CDR1 SGHRS and CDR2 YFSETQ. The CDR3 spans 12 residues. CDR3 loop: CASSLGGKEQYF. The DNA of the CDR3 is TGCGCCAGCAGCTTGGGGGGTAAAGAGCAGTACTTC.

The sample holds one count of this clone. V is TRBV6-4 and J is TRBJ2-1; 7 nucleotides align to TRBD1. CDR3 length: 15 amino acids. Per germline, CDR1 MRHNA and CDR2 SNTAGT. J was trimmed by 4 bases and V by 4 bases; bases with no gene match: 7. CDR3 DNA sequence: TGTGCCAGCAGTGCCGTTCAGGGGGATTACAATGAGCAGTTCTTC. Residues: CASSAVQGDYNEQFF.

The chain links TRBV7-9 to TRBJ2-2; 7 bases align to TRBD2. J was trimmed by 6 bases and V by 4 bases; bases with no gene match: 11. Germline CDR1 reads SEHNR; CDR2 reads FQNEAQ (reference sequence). This CDR3 has 16 amino acids. CDR3 nucleotides: TGTGCCAGCAGCTCCGGGGAGGGAGGGCCGCCCGGGGAGCTGTTTTTT. It translates to CASSSGEGGPPGELFF. The full variable domain, in which reference TRBV7-9 and TRBJ2-2 provide the parts outside the CDR3, is DTGVSQNPRHKITKRGQNVTFRCDPISEHNRLYWYRQTLGQGPEFLTYFQNEAQLEKSRLLSDRFSAERPKGSFSTLEIQRTEQGDSAMYLCASSSGEGGPPGELFFGEGSRLTVL.

The chain combines TRBV18 with TRBJ1-5, with D tentatively TRBD1 (6 bases). V gave up 1 base and J gave up 4 bases, with 8 bases separating them. The CDR3 spans 14 residues. Germline-derived CDR1 and CDR2 are KGHSH and LQKENI. CDR3: CASSPRGANQPQHF. CDR3 coding DNA: TGTGCCAGCTCACCACGGGGGGCAAATCAGCCCCAGCATTTT.

The chain recombines TRBV28 with TRBJ2-1; 7 nucleotides match TRBD1. V shed 5 bases and J 4 bases; nucleotides not matched to a gene: 5. This CDR3 is built from 14 residues. Germline CDR1 and CDR2: MDHEN and SYDVKM. The CDR3 sequence: CASSITGVYNEQFF. CDR3 DNA: TGTGCCAGCAGTATTACAGGGGTTTACAATGAGCAGTTCTTC.

This chain links TRBV7-8 with TRBJ2-7; D not resolved. The CDR3 loop spans 16 amino acids. V lost 5 bases and J 3 bases, leaving 20 bases between the germline ends. The germline V gene has CDR1 SGHVS and CDR2 FQNEAQ. CDR3 in DNA: TGTGCCAGCAGCCCCGTCTCGGTGTTAGGTCTCTACGAGCAGTACTTC. Translated: CASSPVSVLGLYEQYF. Drawing the rest from reference TRBV7-8 and TRBJ2-7, the complete variable domain is GAGVSQSPRYKVAKRGQDVALRCDPISGHVSLFWYQQALGQGPEFLTYFQNEAQLDKSGLPSDRFFAERPEGSVSTLKIQRTQQEDSAVYLCASSPVSVLGLYEQYFGPGTRLTVT.

The chain recombines TRBV27 with TRBJ2-7; D is unclear. CDR3 length equals 15 residues. V was shortened by 5 bases and J by 0 bases, with 14 bases between the two germline ends. The germline gives CDR1 MNHEY, CDR2 SMNVEV (reference sequence). The CDR3 protein is CASSERRPHSYEQYF. CDR3 bases: TGTGCCAGCAGTGAGAGGAGACCCCACTCCTACGAGCAGTACTTC.

The chain is built from TRBV13 and TRBJ2-2; 9 bases agree with TRBD2. V lost 5 bases to trimming and J lost 1 base; unmatched junction nucleotides: 5. CDR1 PRHDT and CDR2 FYEKMQ come from the germline V gene (reference sequence). The CDR3 spans 16 residues. The DNA for the CDR3 is TGTGCCAGCAGCGATAGGACTAGCGTGAACACCGGGGAGCTGTTTTTT. It yields the protein CASSDRTSVNTGELFF.

The chain carries TRBV14 and TRBJ1-2; possible D gene TRBD1, 5 bases. Between the trimmed V and J ends, which lost 4 bases and 8 bases, there was a span of 17 bases. CDR3 length equals 14 residues. In germline, CDR1 is SGHDN, CDR2 FVKESK. The CDR3 region is CASSLGTGPWGYTF. The CDR3 DNA is TGTGCCAGCAGCCTTGGTACAGGACCTTGGGGCTACACCTTC.